This TCR beta chain was profiled in a study of blood T cells in healthy people across ages. The people who gave samples were healthy Caucasians from Russia, aged 6 to 90. General study results and limits: Higher diversity, along with more naive CD4+ cells, distinguished long-lived donors from aged donors. Donor CMV status was unknown, possibly confounding expanded clonotype changes. Underestimates were what the diversity estimates from one million T cells were considered to be.

The sample holds a few counts of this clonotype. The antigen is unknown. A second PCR, run for about 7 to 11 cycles, used a sample-barcoded 5' primer plus a J-beta primer mix. In TCRdb, the 5' RACE reads were re-called with MiXCR into one record per CDR3 protein. The table lists over 1,500,000 distinct CDR3 sequences, just under 50% of them singletons, with less than 2.5% in the top ten. Trimming cost V 3 bases and J 1 base; bases outside gene matches: 10. The CDR3 totals 18 residues. This receptor was identified in a woman in her forties in good health. This chain uses TRBV23-1 with TRBJ2-3, with TRBD1 identical over 10 bases. TRBV23-1 is given ORF status, its function remaining uncertain. Source material: blood. CDR3 DNA: TGCGCCAGCAGTCATTCCTTCCCCGGGACAGGGGGCACAGATACGCAGTATTTT. Amino acids: CASSHSFPGTGGTDTQYF.